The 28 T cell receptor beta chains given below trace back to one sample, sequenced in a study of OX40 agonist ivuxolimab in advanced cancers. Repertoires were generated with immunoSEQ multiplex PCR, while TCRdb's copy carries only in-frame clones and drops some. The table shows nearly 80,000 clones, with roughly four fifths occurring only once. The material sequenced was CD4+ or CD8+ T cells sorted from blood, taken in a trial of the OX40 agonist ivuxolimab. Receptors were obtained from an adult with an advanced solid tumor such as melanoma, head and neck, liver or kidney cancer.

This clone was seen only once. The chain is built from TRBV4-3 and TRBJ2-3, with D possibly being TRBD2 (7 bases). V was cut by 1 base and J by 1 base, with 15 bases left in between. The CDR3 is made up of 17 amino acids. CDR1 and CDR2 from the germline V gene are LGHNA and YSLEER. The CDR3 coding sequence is TGCGCCAGCAGCCAAGGAATTACAGGGAGGGGCACAGATACGCAGTATTTT. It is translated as CASSQGITGRGTDTQYF.

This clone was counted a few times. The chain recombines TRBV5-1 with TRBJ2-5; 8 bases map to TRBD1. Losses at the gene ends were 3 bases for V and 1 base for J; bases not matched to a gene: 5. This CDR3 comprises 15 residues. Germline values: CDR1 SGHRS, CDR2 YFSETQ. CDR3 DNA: TGCGCCAGCAGCTCGGACAGGGTCGGCCAAGAGACCCAGTACTTC. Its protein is CASSSDRVGQETQYF.

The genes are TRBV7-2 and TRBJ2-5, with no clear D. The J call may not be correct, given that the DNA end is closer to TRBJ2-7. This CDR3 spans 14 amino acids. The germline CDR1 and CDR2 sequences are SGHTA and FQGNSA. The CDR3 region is CASSVTPESYEQYF. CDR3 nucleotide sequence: TGTGCCAGCAGCGTCACTCCGGAATCCTACGAGCAGTACTTC.

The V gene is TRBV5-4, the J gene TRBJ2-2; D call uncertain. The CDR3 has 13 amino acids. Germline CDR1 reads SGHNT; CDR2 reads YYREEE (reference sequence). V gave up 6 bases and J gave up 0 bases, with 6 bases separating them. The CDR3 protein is CASTRPNTGELFF. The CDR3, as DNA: TGTGCCAGCACGAGACCGAACACCGGGGAGCTGTTTTTT.

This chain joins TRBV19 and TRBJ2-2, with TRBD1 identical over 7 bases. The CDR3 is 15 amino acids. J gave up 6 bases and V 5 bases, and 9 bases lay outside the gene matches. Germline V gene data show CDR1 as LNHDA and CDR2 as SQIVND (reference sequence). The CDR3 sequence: CASSALDRLSGELFF. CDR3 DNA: TGTGCCAGTAGTGCCTTGGACAGGTTGTCCGGGGAGCTGTTTTTT.

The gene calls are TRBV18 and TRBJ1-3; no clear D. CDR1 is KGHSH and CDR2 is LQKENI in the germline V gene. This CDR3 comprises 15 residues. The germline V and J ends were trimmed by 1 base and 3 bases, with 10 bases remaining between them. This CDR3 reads CASSPQGGRGNTIYF. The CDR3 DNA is TGTGCCAGCTCACCACAGGGAGGACGTGGAAACACCATATATTTT.

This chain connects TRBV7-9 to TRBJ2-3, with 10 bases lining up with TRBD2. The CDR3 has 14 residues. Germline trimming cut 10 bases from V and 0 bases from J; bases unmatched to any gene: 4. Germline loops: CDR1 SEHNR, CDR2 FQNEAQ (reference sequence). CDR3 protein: CATSGSGSTDTQYF. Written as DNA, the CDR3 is TGTGCCACTAGCGGGAGTGGAAGCACAGATACGCAGTATTTT.

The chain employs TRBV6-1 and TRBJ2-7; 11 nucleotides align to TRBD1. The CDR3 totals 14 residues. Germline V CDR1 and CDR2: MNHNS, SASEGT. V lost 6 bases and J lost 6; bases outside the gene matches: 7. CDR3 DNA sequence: TGTGCCAGCAGGTTCCGGGACAGGGGGGCCGAGCAGTACTTC. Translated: CASRFRDRGAEQYF.

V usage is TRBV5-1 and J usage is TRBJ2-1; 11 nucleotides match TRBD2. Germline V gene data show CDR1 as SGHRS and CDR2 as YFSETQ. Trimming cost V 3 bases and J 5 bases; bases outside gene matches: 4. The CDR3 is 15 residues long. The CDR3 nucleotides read TGCGCCAGCAGCTCACTAGCGGGAGCGGACAATGAGCAGTTCTTC. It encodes CASSSLAGADNEQFF. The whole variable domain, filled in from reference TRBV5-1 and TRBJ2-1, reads KAGVTQTPRYLIKTRGQQVTLSCSPISGHRSVSWYQQTPGQGLQFLFEYFSETQRNKGNFPGRFSGRQFSNSRSEMNVSTLELGDSALYLCASSSLAGADNEQFFGPGTRLTVL.

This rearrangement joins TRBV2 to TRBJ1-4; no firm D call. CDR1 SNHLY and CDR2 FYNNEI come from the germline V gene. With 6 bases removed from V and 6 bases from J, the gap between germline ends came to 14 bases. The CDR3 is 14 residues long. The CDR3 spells CASRAGVGDEKLFF. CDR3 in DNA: TGTGCCAGCAGGGCGGGTGTTGGGGATGAAAAACTGTTTTTT.

The CDR3 loop reads CASSSRTGGGNTIYF. For the CDR3, the DNA is TGTGCCAGCAGTTCGCGGACAGGGGGTGGAAACACCATATATTTT. The chain employs TRBV6-5 and TRBJ1-3, with TRBD1 matching 10 bases. Unmatched junction bases numbered 3, after V lost 4 bases and J lost 3 bases. The CDR3 consists of 15 residues. The V gene's germline CDR1 is MNHEY and CDR2 SVGAGI.

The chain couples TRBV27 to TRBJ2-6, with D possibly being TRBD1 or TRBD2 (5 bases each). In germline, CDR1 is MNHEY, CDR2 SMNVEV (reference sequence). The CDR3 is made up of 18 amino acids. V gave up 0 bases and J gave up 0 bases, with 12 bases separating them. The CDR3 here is CASSLSAGTPSGANVLTF. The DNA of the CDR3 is TGTGCCAGCAGTTTATCGGCAGGGACCCCCTCTGGGGCCAACGTCCTGACTTTC.

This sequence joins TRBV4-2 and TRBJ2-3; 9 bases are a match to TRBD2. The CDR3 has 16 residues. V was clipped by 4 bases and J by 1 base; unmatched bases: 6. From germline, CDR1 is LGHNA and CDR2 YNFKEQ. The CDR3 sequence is CASSRQAGGGTDTQYF. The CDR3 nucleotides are TGTGCCAGCAGCCGCCAAGCGGGGGGCGGCACAGATACGCAGTATTTT.

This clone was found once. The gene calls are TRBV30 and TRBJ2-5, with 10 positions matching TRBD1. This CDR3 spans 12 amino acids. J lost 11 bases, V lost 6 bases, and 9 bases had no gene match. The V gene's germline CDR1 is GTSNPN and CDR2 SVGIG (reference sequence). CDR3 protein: CACRTGGREQYF. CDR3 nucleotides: TGTGCCTGCCGGACAGGGGGGCGGGAGCAGTACTTC.

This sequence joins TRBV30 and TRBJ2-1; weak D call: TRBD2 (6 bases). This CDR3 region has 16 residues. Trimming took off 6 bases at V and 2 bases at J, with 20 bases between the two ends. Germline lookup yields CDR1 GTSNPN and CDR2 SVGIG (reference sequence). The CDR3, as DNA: TGTGCCTGCGTGACGGCCGGGAGAAGCACCTACAATGAGCAGTTCTTC. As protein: CACVTAGRSTYNEQFF.

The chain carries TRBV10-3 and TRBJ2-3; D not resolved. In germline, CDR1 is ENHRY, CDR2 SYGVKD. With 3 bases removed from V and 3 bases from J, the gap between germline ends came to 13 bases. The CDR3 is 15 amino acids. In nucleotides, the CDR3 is TGTGCCATCAGTGATCCCTCACTACGAACAGATACGCAGTATTTT. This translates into CAISDPSLRTDTQYF.

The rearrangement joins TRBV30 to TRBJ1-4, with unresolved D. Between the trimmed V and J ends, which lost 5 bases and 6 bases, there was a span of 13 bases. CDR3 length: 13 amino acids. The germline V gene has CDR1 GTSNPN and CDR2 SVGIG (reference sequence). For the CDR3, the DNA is TGTGCCTGGGCCCGGGGTACCGATGAAAAACTGTTTTTT. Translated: CAWARGTDEKLFF.

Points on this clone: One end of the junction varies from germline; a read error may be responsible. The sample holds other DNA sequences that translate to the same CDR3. The CDR3 DNA follows: TGTGCCAGCAGTTTCCTATTTGGGGGCAGATTTTACGAGCAGTACTTT. It specifies CASSFLFGGRFYEQYF. The genes are TRBV27 and TRBJ2-7, with D maybe TRBD1 (6 bases). This CDR3 is 16 amino acids long. Germline V gives CDR1 MNHEY, CDR2 SMNVEV (reference sequence).

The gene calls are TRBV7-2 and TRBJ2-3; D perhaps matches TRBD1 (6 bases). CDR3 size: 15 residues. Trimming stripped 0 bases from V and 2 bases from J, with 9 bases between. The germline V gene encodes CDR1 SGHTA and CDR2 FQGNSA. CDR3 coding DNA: TGTGCCAGCAGCTTAGCGGGGGCGGACACAGATACGCAGTATTTT. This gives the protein CASSLAGADTDTQYF.

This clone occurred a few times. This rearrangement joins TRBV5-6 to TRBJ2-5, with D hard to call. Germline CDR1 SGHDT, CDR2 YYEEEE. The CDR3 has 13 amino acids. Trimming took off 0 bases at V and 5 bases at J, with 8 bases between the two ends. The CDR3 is CASSLGNGETQYF. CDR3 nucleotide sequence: TGTGCCAGCAGCTTGGGGAATGGGGAGACCCAGTACTTC.

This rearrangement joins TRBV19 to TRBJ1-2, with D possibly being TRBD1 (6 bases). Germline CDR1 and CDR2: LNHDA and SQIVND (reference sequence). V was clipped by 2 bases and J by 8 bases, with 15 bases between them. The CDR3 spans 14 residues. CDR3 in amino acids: CASSIRGALEGYTF. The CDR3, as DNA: TGTGCCAGTAGTATACGGGGGGCGTTAGAAGGCTACACCTTC.

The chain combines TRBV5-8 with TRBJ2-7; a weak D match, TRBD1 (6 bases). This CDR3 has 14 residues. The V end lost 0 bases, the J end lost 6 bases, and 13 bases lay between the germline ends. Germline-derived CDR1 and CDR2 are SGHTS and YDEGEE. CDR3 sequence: CASSLVAGVGEQYF. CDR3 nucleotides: TGTGCCAGCAGCTTGGTGGCAGGGGTCGGCGAGCAGTACTTC.

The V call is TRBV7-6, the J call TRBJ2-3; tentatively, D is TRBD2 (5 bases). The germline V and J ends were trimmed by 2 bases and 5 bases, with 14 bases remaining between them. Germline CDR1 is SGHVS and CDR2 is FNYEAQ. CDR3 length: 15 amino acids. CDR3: CASSLRDSEVDTQYF. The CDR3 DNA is TGTGCCAGCAGCTTACGAGACTCGGAGGTAGATACGCAGTATTTT.

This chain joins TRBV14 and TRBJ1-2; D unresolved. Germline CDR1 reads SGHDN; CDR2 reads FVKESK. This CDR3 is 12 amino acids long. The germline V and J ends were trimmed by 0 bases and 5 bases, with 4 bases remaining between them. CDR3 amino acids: CASSQEAYGYTF. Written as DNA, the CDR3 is TGTGCCAGCAGCCAAGAGGCGTATGGCTACACCTTC.

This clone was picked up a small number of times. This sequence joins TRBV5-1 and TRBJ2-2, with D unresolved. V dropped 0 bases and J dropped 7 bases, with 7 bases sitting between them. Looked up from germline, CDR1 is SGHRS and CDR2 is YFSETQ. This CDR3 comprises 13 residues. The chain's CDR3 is CASSLGLGGELFF. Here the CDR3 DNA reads TGCGCCAGCAGCTTGGGCCTGGGCGGGGAGCTGTTTTTT.

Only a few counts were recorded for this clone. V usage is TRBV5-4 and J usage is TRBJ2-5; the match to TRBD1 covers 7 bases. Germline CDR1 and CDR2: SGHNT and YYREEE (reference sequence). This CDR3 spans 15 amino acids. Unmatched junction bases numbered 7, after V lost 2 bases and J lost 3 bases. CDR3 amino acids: CASSFWDRREETQYF. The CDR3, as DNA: TGTGCCAGCAGCTTTTGGGACAGAAGAGAAGAGACCCAGTACTTC.

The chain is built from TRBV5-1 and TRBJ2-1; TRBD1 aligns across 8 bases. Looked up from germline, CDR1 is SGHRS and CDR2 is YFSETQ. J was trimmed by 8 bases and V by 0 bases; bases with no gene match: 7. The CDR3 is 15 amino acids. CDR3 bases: TGCGCCAGCAGCTTGGACGGACAGGGTGGGGATGAGCAGTTCTTC. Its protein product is CASSLDGQGGDEQFF.

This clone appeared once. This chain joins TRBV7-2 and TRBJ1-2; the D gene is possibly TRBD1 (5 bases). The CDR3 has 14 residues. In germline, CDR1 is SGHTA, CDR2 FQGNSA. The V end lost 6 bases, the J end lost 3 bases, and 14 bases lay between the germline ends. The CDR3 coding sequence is TGTGCCAGCAGTTCCGGGACGGCCTACTATGGCTACACCTTC. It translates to CASSSGTAYYGYTF.